Listed below are T cell receptor beta chains from one sample, sequenced in a study of graft-versus-host responses after intestinal transplantation. Which antigens these TCRs recognize remains unknown. Produced via immunoSEQ multiplex PCR; TCRdb's table is partial and in-frame only. The table records about 47,000 clones, 95% of them present only once. The material was unstimulated CD8+ T cells sorted from spleen or lymph node cells, obtained before transplant. The receptor set was obtained from a human donor who was the organ donor for an intestinal transplant. CDR3s include the opening cysteine and the closing phenylalanine or tryptophan. Only some rows state a clone size, as once, few, many or a class for expanded clones.

>TRBJ1-1|NA|TRBV23-1
CASSQSPTQGEAFF
>TRBJ2-1|NA|TRBV9
CASSVSGLAGNNEQFF
>TRBJ2-7|NA|TRBV4-1
CASSQGSSYEQYF
>TRBJ2-1|NA|TRBV28
CASSFRGRGGEQFF
>TRBJ1-4|NA|TRBV30
CAWSVHEKLFF
>TRBJ1-3|NA|TRBV10-3
CATGEIGNTIYF
>TRBJ2-1|NA|TRBV4-2
CASSQKYNEQFF
>TRBJ2-7|NA|TRBV25-1
CASRPSGNSYEQYF
>TRBJ2-1|NA|TRBV19
CASSIWDRENEQFF
>TRBJ1-2|NA|TRBV30
CAWSVISFDYGYTF
>TRBJ2-7|NA|TRBV14
CASSQESGNYEQYF
>TRBJ2-7|NA|TRBV19
CAVTWGNSYEQYF
>TRBJ1-2|once|TRBV6-5
CASSYSWGDYGYTF
>TRBJ1-5|once|TRBV4-3
CASSQGTNQPQHF
>TRBJ2-5|NA|TRBV11-3
CASSPLLVGGPAQYF
>TRBJ2-3|NA|TRBV14
CASSKVQTSTDTQYF
>NA|NA|TRBV4-1
CASSQGWETFSYEQYF
>TRBJ2-7|once|TRBV27
CASRSYRDRPYEQYF
>TRBJ2-5|once|TRBV28
CASSPPDGPEGYF
>TRBJ2-7|NA|TRBV11-2
CASRPSAAYSYEQYF
>TRBJ1-1|NA|TRBV30
CAWSVYAENTEAFF
>TRBJ1-5|NA|TRBV12-5
CASGLVRQRLDQPQHF
>TRBJ2-4|NA|TRBV29-1
CSVDGGRVKNIQYF
>TRBJ2-5|NA|TRBV18
CASSPPGETQYF
>TRBJ2-2|few|TRBV7-9
CASSLARRELFF